This T cell receptor (beta chain) was sequenced during a study of patients and donors after allogeneic stem cell transplantation. Germline assignment: CDR1 SGDLS and CDR2 YYNGEE. The CDR3 extends over 17 amino acids. V was clipped by 4 bases and J by 2 bases; unmatched bases: 10. From the RT-PCR reads, TCRdb called clonotypes with MiXCR, one entry per CDR3 protein. The sample has around 70,000 distinct CDR3 sequences, about a quarter seen once. Sequencing was done on a sample of blood, either unsorted or a sorted T cell fraction (not recorded which). This chain joins TRBV9 and TRBJ2-1; the match to TRBD2 covers 9 bases. This clonotype was obtained from a human donor who was either an allogeneic HSCT recipient or a stem cell or donor lymphocyte infusion donor (not recorded which). It is not recorded whose cells these are; they may come from a transplant donor. The CDR3: CASSPRGVAGAYNEQFF. Here the CDR3 DNA reads TGTGCCAGCAGCCCCAGGGGGGTAGCGGGGGCCTACAATGAGCAGTTCTTC.